The entry below describes one TCR beta chain. These data come from a study of PD-L1 blockade in urothelial cancer. Background on the study: Administration of atezolizumab to patients began around 2014, at 1,200 mg intravenously every 3 weeks. About nine tenths of the roughly 30 patients were men whose urothelial cancer was bladder-origin. A median blood sample held about 140,000 T cells and about 78,000 unique TCRs.

Looked up from germline, CDR1 is SGHRS and CDR2 is YFSETQ. Deletions cut 4 bases from V and 0 bases from J, with 7 bases between. The CDR3 extends over 14 amino acids. Generated by immunoSEQ multiplex PCR, the TCRdb table keeps only in-frame clones and is missing some. The table records 100,000 to 150,000 clones, roughly 83% of them present only once. The time point: peripheral blood 6 weeks after treatment start. Specimen: PBMCs, collected around atezolizumab (anti-PD-L1) treatment. This TCR was sampled from a man aged 45-65 years with urothelial cancer. V is TRBV5-1 and J is TRBJ2-2, with TRBD1 as a possible D gene (6 bases). The CDR3 DNA reads as TGCGCCAGCAGCCGGGACACGAACACCGGGGAGCTGTTTTTT. This encodes CASSRDTNTGELFF.